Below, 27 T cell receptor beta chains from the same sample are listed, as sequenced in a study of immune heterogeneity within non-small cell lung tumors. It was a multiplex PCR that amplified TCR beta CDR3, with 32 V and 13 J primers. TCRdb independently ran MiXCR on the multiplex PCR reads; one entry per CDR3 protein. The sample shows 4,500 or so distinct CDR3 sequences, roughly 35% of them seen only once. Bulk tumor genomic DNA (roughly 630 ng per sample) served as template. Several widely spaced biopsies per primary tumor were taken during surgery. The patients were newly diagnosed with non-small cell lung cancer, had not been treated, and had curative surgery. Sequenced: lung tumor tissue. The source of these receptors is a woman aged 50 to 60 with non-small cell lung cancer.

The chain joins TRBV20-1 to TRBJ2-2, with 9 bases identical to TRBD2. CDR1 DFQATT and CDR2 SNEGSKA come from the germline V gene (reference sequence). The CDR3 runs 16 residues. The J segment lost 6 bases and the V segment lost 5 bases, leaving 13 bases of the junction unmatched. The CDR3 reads CSAPTQAGGGAGELFF. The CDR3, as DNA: TGCAGTGCTCCCACCCAGGCGGGGGGGGGGGCCGGGGAGCTGTTTTTT.

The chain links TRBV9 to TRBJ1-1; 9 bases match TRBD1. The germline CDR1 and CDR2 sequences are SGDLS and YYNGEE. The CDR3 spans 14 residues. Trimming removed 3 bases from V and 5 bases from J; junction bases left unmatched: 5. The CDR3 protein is CASSAVTGGTEAFF. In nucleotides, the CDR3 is TGTGCCAGCAGCGCAGTGACAGGGGGGACTGAAGCTTTCTTT.

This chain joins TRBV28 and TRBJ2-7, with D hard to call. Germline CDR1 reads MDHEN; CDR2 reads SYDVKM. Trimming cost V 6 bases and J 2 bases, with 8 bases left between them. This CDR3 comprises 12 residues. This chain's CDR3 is CASSPRPYEQYF. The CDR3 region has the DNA TGTGCCAGCAGCCCCCGCCCCTACGAGCAGTACTTC.

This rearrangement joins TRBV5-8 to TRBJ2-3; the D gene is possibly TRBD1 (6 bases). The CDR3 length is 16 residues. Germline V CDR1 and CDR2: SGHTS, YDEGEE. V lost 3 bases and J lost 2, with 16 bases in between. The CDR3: CASSYKTGYITDTQYF. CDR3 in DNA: TGTGCCAGCAGCTACAAGACAGGCTATATCACAGATACGCAGTATTTT.

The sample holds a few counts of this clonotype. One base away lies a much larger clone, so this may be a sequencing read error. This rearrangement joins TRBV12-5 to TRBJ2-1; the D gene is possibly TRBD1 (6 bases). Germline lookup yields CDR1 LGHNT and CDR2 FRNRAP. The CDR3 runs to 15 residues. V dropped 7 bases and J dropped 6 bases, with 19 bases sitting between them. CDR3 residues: CASAGPGVAFNEQFF. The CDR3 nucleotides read TGTGCTAGTGCGGGCCCAGGGGTCGCTTTCAATGAGCAGTTCTTC. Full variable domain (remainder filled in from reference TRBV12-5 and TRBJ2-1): DARVTQTPRHKVTEMGQEVTMRCQPILGHNTVFWYRQTMMQGLELLAYFRNRAPLDDSGMPKDRFSAEMPDATLATLKIQPSEPRDSAVYFCASAGPGVAFNEQFFGPGTRLTVL.

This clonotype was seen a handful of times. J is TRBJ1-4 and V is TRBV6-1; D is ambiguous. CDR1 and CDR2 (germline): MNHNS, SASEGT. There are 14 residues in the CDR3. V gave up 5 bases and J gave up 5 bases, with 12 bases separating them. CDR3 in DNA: TGTGCCAGCAGTTATGCGAGGTTGAATGAAAAACTGTTTTTT. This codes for CASSYARLNEKLFF.

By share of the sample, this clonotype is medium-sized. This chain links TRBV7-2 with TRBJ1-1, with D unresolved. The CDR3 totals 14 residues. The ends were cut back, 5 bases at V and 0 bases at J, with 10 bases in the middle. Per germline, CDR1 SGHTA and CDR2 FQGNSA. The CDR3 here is CASSPGRMNTEAFF. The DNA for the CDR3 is TGTGCCAGCAGCCCAGGACGGATGAACACTGAAGCTTTCTTT.

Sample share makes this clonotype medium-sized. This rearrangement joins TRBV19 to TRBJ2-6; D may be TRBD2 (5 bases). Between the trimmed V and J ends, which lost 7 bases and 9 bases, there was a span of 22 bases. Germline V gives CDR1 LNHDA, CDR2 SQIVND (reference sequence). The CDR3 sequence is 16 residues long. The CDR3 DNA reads TGTGCCAGTATGGCGGGCCGGGCAGGCGGGTACAACGTCCTGACTTTC. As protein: CASMAGRAGGYNVLTF.

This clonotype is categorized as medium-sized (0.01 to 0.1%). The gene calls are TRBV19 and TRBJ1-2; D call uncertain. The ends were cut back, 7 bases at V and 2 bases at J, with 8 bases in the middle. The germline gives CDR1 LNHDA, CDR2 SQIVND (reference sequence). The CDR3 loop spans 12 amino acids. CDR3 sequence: CASKGQNYGYTF. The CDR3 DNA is TGTGCCAGTAAAGGGCAGAACTATGGCTACACCTTC.

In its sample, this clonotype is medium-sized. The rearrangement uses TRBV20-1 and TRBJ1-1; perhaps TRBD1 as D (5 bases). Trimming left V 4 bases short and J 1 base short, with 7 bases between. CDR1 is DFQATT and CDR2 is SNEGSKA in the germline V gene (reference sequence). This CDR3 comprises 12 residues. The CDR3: CSATTGNTEAFF. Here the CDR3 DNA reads TGCAGTGCTACTACAGGGAACACTGAAGCTTTCTTT.

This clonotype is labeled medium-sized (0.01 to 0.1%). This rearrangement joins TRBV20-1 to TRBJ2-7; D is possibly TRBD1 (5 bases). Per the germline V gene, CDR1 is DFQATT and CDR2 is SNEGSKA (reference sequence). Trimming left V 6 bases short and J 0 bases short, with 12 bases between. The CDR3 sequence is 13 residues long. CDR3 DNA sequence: TGCAGTGCACACAGGAGAAGCTCCTACGAGCAGTACTTC. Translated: CSAHRRSSYEQYF.

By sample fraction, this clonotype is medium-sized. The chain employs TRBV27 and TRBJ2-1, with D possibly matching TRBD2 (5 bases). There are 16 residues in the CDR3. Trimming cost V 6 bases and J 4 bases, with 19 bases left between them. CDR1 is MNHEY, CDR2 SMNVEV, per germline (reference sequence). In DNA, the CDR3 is TGTGCCAGCAGCCGAGGCCAAAGGACTCAATACAATGAGCAGTTCTTC. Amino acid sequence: CASSRGQRTQYNEQFF.

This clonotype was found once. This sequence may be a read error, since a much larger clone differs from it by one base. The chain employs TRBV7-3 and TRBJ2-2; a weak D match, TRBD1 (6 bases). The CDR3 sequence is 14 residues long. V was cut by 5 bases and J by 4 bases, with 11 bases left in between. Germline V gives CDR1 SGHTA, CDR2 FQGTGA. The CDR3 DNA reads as TGTGCCAGCAGCCCCCCACAGGGCACCGGGGAGCTGTTTTTT. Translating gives CASSPPQGTGELFF.

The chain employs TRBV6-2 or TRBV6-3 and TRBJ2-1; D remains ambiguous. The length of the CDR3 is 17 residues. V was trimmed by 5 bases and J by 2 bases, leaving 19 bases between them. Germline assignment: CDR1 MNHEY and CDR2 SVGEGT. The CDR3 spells CASSVGKEARAYNEQFF. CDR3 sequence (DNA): TGTGCCAGCAGTGTAGGTAAGGAAGCTAGGGCCTACAATGAGCAGTTCTTC.

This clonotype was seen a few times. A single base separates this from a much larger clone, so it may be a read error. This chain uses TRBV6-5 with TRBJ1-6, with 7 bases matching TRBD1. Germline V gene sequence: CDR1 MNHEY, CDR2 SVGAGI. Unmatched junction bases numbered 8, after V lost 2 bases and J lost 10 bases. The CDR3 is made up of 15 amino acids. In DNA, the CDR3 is TGTGCCAGCAGTTACCAGCAGGGGGATGGGTCACCCCTCCACTTT. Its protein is CASSYQQGDGSPLHF.

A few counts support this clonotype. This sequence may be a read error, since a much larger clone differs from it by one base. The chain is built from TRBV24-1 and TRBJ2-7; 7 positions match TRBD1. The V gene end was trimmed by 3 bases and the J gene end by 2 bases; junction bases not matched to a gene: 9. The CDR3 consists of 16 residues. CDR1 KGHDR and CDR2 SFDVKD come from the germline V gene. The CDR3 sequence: CATSDQKGTVTYEQYF. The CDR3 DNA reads TGTGCCACCAGTGATCAAAAGGGGACAGTGACCTACGAGCAGTACTTC.

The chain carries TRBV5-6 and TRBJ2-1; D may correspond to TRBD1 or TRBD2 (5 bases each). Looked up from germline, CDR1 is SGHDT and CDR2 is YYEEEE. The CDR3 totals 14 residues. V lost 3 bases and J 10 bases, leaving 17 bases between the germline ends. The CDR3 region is CASSWTGHGKEQFF. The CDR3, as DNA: TGTGCCAGCAGCTGGACGGGGCATGGAAAGGAGCAGTTCTTC.

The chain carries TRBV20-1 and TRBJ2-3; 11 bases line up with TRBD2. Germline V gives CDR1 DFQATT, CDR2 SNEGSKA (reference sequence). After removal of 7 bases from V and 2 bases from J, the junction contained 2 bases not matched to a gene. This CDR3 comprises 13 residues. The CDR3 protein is CSVLAGDTDTQYF. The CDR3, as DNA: TGCAGTGTACTAGCGGGGGACACAGATACGCAGTATTTT.

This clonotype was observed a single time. The DNA for the CDR3 is TGTGCCAGCAGTTTTGGAACCCTGGGGGCAAGGGCTTTCTTT. It is translated as CASSFGTLGARAFF. The rearrangement joins TRBV27 to TRBJ1-1; weak D call: TRBD1 (6 bases). Germline assignment: CDR1 MNHEY and CDR2 SMNVEV (reference sequence). The length of the CDR3 is 14 residues. The germline V and J ends were trimmed by 3 bases and 11 bases, with 19 bases remaining between them.

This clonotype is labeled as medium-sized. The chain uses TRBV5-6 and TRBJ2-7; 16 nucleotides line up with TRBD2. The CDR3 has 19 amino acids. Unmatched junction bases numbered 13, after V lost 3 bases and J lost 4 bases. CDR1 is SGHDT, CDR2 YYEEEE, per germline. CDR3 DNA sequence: TGTGCCAGCAGCTCCCTATCGGGACTAGCGGGAGGGCGTGTGTACGAGCAGTACTTC. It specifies CASSSLSGLAGGRVYEQYF.

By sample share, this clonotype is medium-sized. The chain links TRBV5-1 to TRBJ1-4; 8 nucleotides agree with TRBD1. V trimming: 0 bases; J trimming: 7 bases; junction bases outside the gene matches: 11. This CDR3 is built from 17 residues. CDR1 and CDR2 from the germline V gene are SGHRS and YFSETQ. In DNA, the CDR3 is TGCGCCAGCAGCTTGGAACCGACAGGGGCCAGTAGTGAAAAACTGTTTTTT. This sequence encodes CASSLEPTGASSEKLFF.

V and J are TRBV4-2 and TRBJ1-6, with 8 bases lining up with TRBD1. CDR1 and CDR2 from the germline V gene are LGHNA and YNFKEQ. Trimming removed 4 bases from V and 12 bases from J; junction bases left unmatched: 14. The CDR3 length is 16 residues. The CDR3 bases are TGTGCCAGCAGCCTCCACAAAGGACAGGGAGGGGTACCCCTCCACTTT. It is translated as CASSLHKGQGGVPLHF.

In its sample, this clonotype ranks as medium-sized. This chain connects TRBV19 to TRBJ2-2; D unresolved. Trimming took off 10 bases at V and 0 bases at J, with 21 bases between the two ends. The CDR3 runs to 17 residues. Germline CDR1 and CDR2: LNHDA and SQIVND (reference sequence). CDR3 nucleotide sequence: TGTGCCACTCAAGCGACCGGGCGGATGGCGAACACCGGGGAGCTGTTTTTT. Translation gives CATQATGRMANTGELFF.

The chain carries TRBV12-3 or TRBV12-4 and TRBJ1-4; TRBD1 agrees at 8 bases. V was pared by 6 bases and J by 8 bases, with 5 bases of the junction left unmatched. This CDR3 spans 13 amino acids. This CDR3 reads CASSLGQGEKLFF. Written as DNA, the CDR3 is TGTGCCAGCAGCCTAGGACAGGGAGAAAAACTGTTTTTT.

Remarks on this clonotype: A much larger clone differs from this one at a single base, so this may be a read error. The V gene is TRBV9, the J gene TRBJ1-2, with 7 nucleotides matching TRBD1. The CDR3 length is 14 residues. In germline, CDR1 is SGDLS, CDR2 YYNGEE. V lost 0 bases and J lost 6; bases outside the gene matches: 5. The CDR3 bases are TGTGCCAGCAGCGTAGGACAGGGCGTCCATGGCTACACCTTC. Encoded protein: CASSVGQGVHGYTF.

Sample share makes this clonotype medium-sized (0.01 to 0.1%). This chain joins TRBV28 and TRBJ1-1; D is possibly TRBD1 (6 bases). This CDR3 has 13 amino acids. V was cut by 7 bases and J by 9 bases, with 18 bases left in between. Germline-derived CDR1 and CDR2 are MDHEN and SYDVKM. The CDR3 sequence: CASTLRGGLKAFF. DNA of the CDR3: TGTGCCAGCACCTTAAGGGGGGGGCTAAAAGCTTTCTTT.

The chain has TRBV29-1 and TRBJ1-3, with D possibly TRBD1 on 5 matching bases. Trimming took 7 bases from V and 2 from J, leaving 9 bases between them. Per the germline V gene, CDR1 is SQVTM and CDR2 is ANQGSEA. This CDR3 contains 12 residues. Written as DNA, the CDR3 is TGCAGCGCCGGGACTGCTGGAAACACCATATATTTT. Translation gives CSAGTAGNTIYF.